This T cell receptor beta chain emerged from a study of blood T cell repertoires in COVID-19. Study-level information: The samples span acute and convalescent COVID-19 from the United States, Italy and Spain. T cells, B-cell-depleted T cells, or PBMCs supplied cDNA or gDNA.

CDR1 and CDR2 from the germline V gene are MDHEN and SYDVKM. V lost 4 bases to trimming and J lost 0 bases; unmatched junction nucleotides: 9. There are 18 residues in the CDR3. Authors' data handling: Amplified reference gene primers provided the basis for estimating nucleated cell counts. Measured with immunoSEQ multiplex PCR; TCRdb has only the in-frame clones, and not every one. Clonal size and the V and J genes are those of that table, whereas D and trimming came from the DNA. The sample yields about 80,000 clones, 82% seen once. The origin of this receptor is an older woman with acute or convalescent COVID-19. The sample comprised peripheral blood. The chain combines TRBV28 with TRBJ2-3; 11 nucleotides align to TRBD2. CDR3 sequence (DNA): TGTGCCAGCAGTTATCCCCGACTAGCGGGGTCTAGCACAGATACGCAGTATTTT. Protein product: CASSYPRLAGSSTDTQYF.